This T cell receptor beta chain is drawn from a study of T cells in pancreatic ductal adenocarcinoma. Overall study findings and caveats: No significant tumor-blood clonality difference; means were about 0.1 and 0.07.

The selected patients with pancreatic ductal adenocarcinoma had surgery but no neoadjuvant therapy. As concerns this clone: The antigen is unknown.

Assay used: immunoSEQ multiplex PCR; TCRdb lists only in-frame clones, some missing. The data show 16,000 or so clones, around 91% seen once. V lost 1 base and J lost 1, with 11 bases in between. Germline CDR1 and CDR2: MDHEN and SYDVKM. There are 16 residues in the CDR3. This chain links TRBV28 with TRBJ1-5; possibly TRBD1 for D (6 bases). Material for sequencing was PBMCs. This clonotype was sampled from a human donor with pancreatic ductal adenocarcinoma. CDR3: CASSLSTQGSNQPQHF. Written as DNA, the CDR3 is TGTGCCAGCAGTTTATCGACTCAGGGGAGCAATCAGCCCCAGCATTTT.